A selection of T cell receptor beta chains follows, all from one sample in a study of shared clonotypes between healthy human individuals. Profiled with immunoSEQ multiplex PCR; TCRdb holds only in-frame clones, not every one. The data hold under 600,000 clones, with about 97% observed a single time. The sequencing sample was made of naive CD4+ T cells sorted from blood. The receptors were gathered from a woman in her 30s in good health. Both conserved end residues are part of each CDR3. A D gene is named only where the DNA matches it firmly. Only some rows state a clone size, as once, few, many or a class for expanded clones.

>TRBV19|once|TRBJ2-7|15|TRBD1
TGTGCCAGTAGGTCCGCCGGGACAGACTCCTACGAGCAGTACTTC
CASRSAGTDSYEQYF
>TRBV19|.|TRBJ1-1|12|.
TGTGCCAGTAGTATTGGGGACGGTGAAGCTTTCTTT
CASSIGDGEAFF
>TRBV5-1|once|TRBJ2-7|14|TRBD1
TGCGCCAGCAGCTTGGGGGGACAGTCCTACGAGCAGTACTTC
CASSLGGQSYEQYF
>TRBV28|.|TRBJ2-3|18|TRBD2
TGTGCCAGCAATTTTCACGAGCGGGAGGGCCTAGAGACAGATACGCAGTATTTT
CASNFHEREGLETDTQYF
>TRBV20-1|.|TRBJ2-1|11|.
TGCAGTGCTAGAGATCGCAATGAGCAGTTCTTC
CSARDRNEQFF
>TRBV6-5|.|TRBJ1-2|15|TRBD1
TGTGCCAGCAGTTACTCTCGGGACAGGGCGGTTGGCTACACCTTC
CASSYSRDRAVGYTF
>TRBV5-6|.|TRBJ2-5|17|.
TGTGCCAGCAGCTTGGGGTACAGGGTGTCCGGCGTGGAGACCCAGTACTTC
CASSLGYRVSGVETQYF
>TRBV7-6|.|TRBJ2-7|15|TRBD2
TGTGCCAGCAGCTTAGAAGCGGGAGGGATCTACGAGCAGTACTTC
CASSLEAGGIYEQYF
>TRBV7-9|.|TRBJ2-7|16|TRBD2
TGTGCCAGCAGCTTAATCGCTAGCGGGAGGTCCTACGAGCAGTACTTC
CASSLIASGRSYEQYF
>TRBV11-2|.|TRBJ1-4|15|.
TGTGCCAGCAGCTTACTTAGGGCAACTAATGAAAAACTGTTTTTT
CASSLLRATNEKLFF
>TRBV29-1|.|TRBJ2-3|14|TRBD1
TGCAGCGTAAACAGGGGGGCGAGCACAGATACGCAGTATTTT
CSVNRGASTDTQYF
>TRBV5-4|.|TRBJ2-2|14|.
TGTGCCAGCAGCTCTAGACAGAACACCGGGGAGCTGTTTTTT
CASSSRQNTGELFF
>TRBV11-2|.|TRBJ2-1|15|.
TGTGCCAGCCGGTTGCTGGGGAAGACGTACAATGAGCAGTTCTTC
CASRLLGKTYNEQFF
>TRBV7-9|.|TRBJ2-7|11|.
TGTGCCAGCAGCCAGAGTATAGAGCAGTACTTC
CASSQSIEQYF
>TRBV27|.|TRBJ2-1|15|TRBD2
TGTGCCAGCAGTGGACTAGCGGGAGGGTACAATGAGCAGTTCTTC
CASSGLAGGYNEQFF
>TRBV5-5|.|TRBJ2-7|15|TRBD2
TGTGCCAGCAGATTGTGGGCTAGCGGAGGCTACGAGCAGTACTTC
CASRLWASGGYEQYF
>TRBV10-3|.|TRBJ2-1|16|TRBD2
TGTGCCATCAGTGAGTTGGGTAGCGGGAGTGGTTATGAGCAGTTCTTC
CAISELGSGSGYEQFF
>TRBV6-1|.|TRBJ2-3|17|.
TGTGCCAGCAGGGAAGGACACCGGGAACCTAGCACAGATACGCAGTATTTT
CASREGHREPSTDTQYF
>TRBV7-6|.|TRBJ2-1|11|TRBD2
TGTGCCAGCAGTCCCGGGACTAGTCCGTTCTTC
CASSPGTSPFF
>TRBV5-4|.|TRBJ2-2|17|TRBD1
TGTGCCAGCAGCTTCGGACAGGGGGCGTTGGTGGCCGGGGAGCTGTTTTTT
CASSFGQGALVAGELFF
>TRBV5-1|.|TRBJ2-3|14|.
TGCGCCAGCAGCTTCTTAGGGTCGACAGATACGCAGTATTTT
CASSFLGSTDTQYF
>TRBV7-9|.|TRBJ2-1|13|.
TGTGCCAGCAGCTTAGCAGGGGCAGGTGAGCAGTTCTTC
CASSLAGAGEQFF
>TRBV11-2|.|TRBJ1-1|14|.
TGTGCCAGCAGCTTAGCAAGTCCTCAGGGGCAAGCTTTCTTT
CASSLASPQGQAFF
>TRBV27|.|TRBJ2-7|14|TRBD1
TGTGCCAGCAGGGACAGGGGGCCTACCTACGAGCAGTACTTC
CASRDRGPTYEQYF
>TRBV7-8|.|TRBJ2-2|17|.
TGTGCCAGCAGCTTAGACGGGGTACCATGGAACACCGGGGAGCTGTTTTTT
CASSLDGVPWNTGELFF
>TRBV10-3|.|TRBJ1-5|15|.
TGTGCCATCAGTGACGGAACTTCCAGTAATCAGCCCCAGCATTTT
CAISDGTSSNQPQHF
>TRBV11-1|.|TRBJ2-7|14|.
TGTGCCAGCAGCTTAAACGGGAGTCCCTACGAGCAGTACTTC
CASSLNGSPYEQYF
>TRBV9|.|TRBJ2-1|18|TRBD2
TGTGCCAGCAGCGTAGCTATTGGGGCGGGAGGGCCACCCAATGAGCAGTTCTTC
CASSVAIGAGGPPNEQFF
>TRBV5-1|.|TRBJ2-4|16|.
TGCGCCAGCAGCTTGGCTAGGACATTAGCCAAAAACATTCAGTACTTC
CASSLARTLAKNIQYF
>TRBV7-2|.|TRBJ1-2|16|.
TGTGCCAGCAGCTTAGTGTGGGTTTTGGGGAACTATGGCTACACCTTC
CASSLVWVLGNYGYTF
>TRBV7-9|.|TRBJ2-1|15|.
TGTGCCAGCAGAGCTCGGGGGATCTCCTACAATGAGCAGTTCTTC
CASRARGISYNEQFF
>TRBV18|.|TRBJ1-1|14|.
TGTGCCAGCTCACCCTTACAGATGAACACTGAAGCTTTCTTT
CASSPLQMNTEAFF
>TRBV11-2|.|TRBJ2-1|17|TRBD2
TGTGCCAGCAGCTTAGATCGTCTAGCGGGAGGGGGTAATGAGCAGTTCTTC
CASSLDRLAGGGNEQFF
>TRBV6-4|.|TRBJ2-2|16|.
TGTGCCAGCAGTGACTCGCAGGGTATGGGCACCGGGGAGCTGTTTTTT
CASSDSQGMGTGELFF
>TRBV4-1|.|TRBJ1-5|14|.
TGCGCCAGCAGTGACAGAAGAAGCAATCAGCCCCAGCATTTT
CASSDRRSNQPQHF
>TRBV18|.|TRBJ2-1|13|.
TGTGCCAGCTCCGCGACAGGCTACAATGAGCAGTTCTTC
CASSATGYNEQFF
>TRBV28|.|TRBJ1-2|14|.
TGTGCCAGCAGCCGACCTCCAGAGGACTATGGCTACACCTTC
CASSRPPEDYGYTF
>TRBV28|.|TRBJ1-4|13|TRBD1
TGTGCCAGCCAACAGGGGTTATATGAAAAACTGTTTTTT
CASQQGLYEKLFF
>TRBV28|.|TRBJ1-2|12|.
TGTGCCAGCAGTTTCGAGGACTATGGCTACACCTTC
CASSFEDYGYTF
>TRBV18|.|TRBJ2-7|17|.
TGTGCCAGCTCACCTAATCAATCAGGAGGGAGTTCCTACGAGCAGTACTTC
CASSPNQSGGSSYEQYF
>TRBV10-3|.|TRBJ2-7|14|.
TGTGCCATCAGTGAGTCGGGACAATCCTACGAGCAGTACTTC
CAISESGQSYEQYF
>TRBV5-4|.|TRBJ1-4|15|.
TGTGCCAGCAGCCGAGGAGTTGCAACTAATGAAAAACTGTTTTTT
CASSRGVATNEKLFF
>TRBV21-1|.|TRBJ1-2|16|.
TGTGCCAGCAGCAAAGCGCCTGGACAGGGGAACTATGGCTACACCTTC
CASSKAPGQGNYGYTF
>TRBV5-4|.|TRBJ2-5|13|.
TGTGCCAGCAGCTTGAAGGGGAAAGAGACCCAGTACTTC
CASSLKGKETQYF
>TRBV5-1|.|TRBJ2-1|21|TRBD1
TGCGCCAGCAGCTCGGGACGTGTGACAGGGGGCTTAAGGGGCTCCTACAATGAGCAGTTCTTC
CASSSGRVTGGLRGSYNEQFF
>TRBV27|.|TRBJ2-1|18|TRBD2
TGTGCCAGCCTCCGACACGGGACTAGCGGGAGTCCCTACAATGAGCAGTTCTTC
CASLRHGTSGSPYNEQFF
>TRBV28|.|TRBJ2-1|15|.
TGTGCCAGCAGCATGCCGGGACCCTTCGACAATGAGCAGTTCTTC
CASSMPGPFDNEQFF
>TRBV27|.|TRBJ2-1|16|.
TGTGCCAGCAGTCTGCCGGGGGGCTGGGCCTACAATGAGCAGTTCTTC
CASSLPGGWAYNEQFF
>TRBV19|.|TRBJ1-5|15|.
TGTGCCAGTAGTATAGGTGTCAATAGCAATCAGCCCCAGCATTTT
CASSIGVNSNQPQHF
>TRBV28|.|TRBJ2-3|12|.
TGTGCCAGCAGCCGGTGGACAGATACGCAGTATTTT
CASSRWTDTQYF
>TRBV5-1|.|TRBJ2-3|18|.
TGCGCCAGCAGCCTCACCAACCTAGGTACCCGGGGAGCAGATACGCAGTATTTT
CASSLTNLGTRGADTQYF
>TRBV18|.|TRBJ2-1|14|TRBD1
TGTGCCAGCTCACCAGGGACAGGGCGTGATGAGCAGTTCTTC
CASSPGTGRDEQFF
>TRBV5-1|.|TRBJ2-1|16|.
TGCGCCAGCAGCGTGGGACGGGGACGATTATTCTATGAGCAGTTCTTC
CASSVGRGRLFYEQFF
>TRBV30|once|TRBJ2-1|22|.
TGTGCCTGGAGTAAACCCCTGGCCAAAATCTCCCAACGTAGCGGAATATCCAATGAGCAGTTCTTC
CAWSKPLAKISQRSGISNEQFF
>TRBV7-9|.|TRBJ2-7|12|TRBD1
TGTGCCAGCAGCTCGACAGGGTACGAGCAGTACTTC
CASSSTGYEQYF
>TRBV28|.|TRBJ2-3|12|.
TGTGCCAGCAGGGAGGACAAAGATACGCAGTATTTT
CASREDKDTQYF
>TRBV28|.|TRBJ2-7|11|.
TGTGCCAGCAGTAAGGCCTTCGAGCAGTACTTC
CASSKAFEQYF
>TRBV6-5|.|TRBJ2-1|15|.
TGTGCCAGCAGCCTCCGGACTGGATCCTACAATGAGCAGTTCTTC
CASSLRTGSYNEQFF
>TRBV11-2|.|TRBJ2-3|13|.
TGTGCCAGCAGCTCCGTTGGGCGTGATACGCAGTATTTT
CASSSVGRDTQYF